This passage covers 30 T cell receptor beta chains from one sample sequenced in a study of Ad26.COV2.S vaccination and SARS-CoV-2 variants. TCRdb's table, derived via immunoSEQ multiplex PCR, lists solely in-frame clones and lacks some. The sample has 300,000 to 350,000 clones; 86% are singletons. The treatment here: 15 to 20 received Ad26.COV2.S at low or high dose, single or two shots; roughly five received placebo; per-sample allocation not given. Sample collection was performed on day 63 after the first vaccine or placebo injection. The sample in question was peripheral blood, obtained in a trial of Ad26.COV2.S vaccine versus placebo. The origin of the receptors is a person between 18 and 59 years old who received the Ad26.COV2.S COVID-19 vaccine or a placebo.

The chain is built from TRBV5-1 and TRBJ1-2; the D gene is possibly TRBD1 (5 bases). The V gene's germline CDR1 is SGHRS and CDR2 YFSETQ. The CDR3 consists of 17 residues. Trimming removed 0 bases at V and 4 bases at J, with 19 bases between. CDR3 bases: TGCGCCAGCAGCTTGGAAGGCAAAGGGGTACGGAGCTATGGCTACACCTTC. Protein product: CASSLEGKGVRSYGYTF.

This clone was seen just once. CDR3 residues: CASSLRQGLIIGGYTF. The CDR3 nucleotides are TGTGCCAGCAGCCTCCGACAGGGGTTGATTATAGGGGGCTACACCTTC. The rearrangement joins TRBV7-2 to TRBJ1-2; 8 bases match TRBD1. CDR1 and CDR2 (germline): SGHTA, FQGNSA. Trimming removed 5 bases from V and 8 bases from J; junction bases left unmatched: 16. CDR3 length equals 16 residues.

The rearrangement links TRBV24-1 to TRBJ2-2, with D tentatively TRBD2 (6 bases). From germline, CDR1 is KGHDR and CDR2 SFDVKD. The CDR3 consists of 14 residues. Trimming took off 1 base at V and 4 bases at J, with 6 bases between the two ends. The CDR3 coding sequence is TGTGCCACCAGTGATTTCGGGGGCACCGGGGAGCTGTTTTTT. Its translation: CATSDFGGTGELFF.

In nucleotides, the CDR3 is TGTGCCAGCAGCTCGGTATATGGCTACACCTTC. Translation: CASSSVYGYTF. The gene calls are TRBV7-2 and TRBJ1-2, with no clear D. Germline V CDR1 and CDR2: SGHTA, FQGNSA. The V end lost 4 bases, the J end lost 5 bases, and 5 bases lay between the germline ends. This CDR3 spans 11 amino acids.

This chain links TRBV4-1 with TRBJ1-2; 8 nucleotides line up with TRBD1. V trimming: 2 bases; J trimming: 7 bases; junction bases outside the gene matches: 6. The germline V gene has CDR1 MGHRA and CDR2 YSYEKL. The CDR3 totals 14 residues. DNA for the CDR3: TGCGCCAGCAGCCAAACAGGGGGGTTGGGTGGCTACACCTTC. Its translation: CASSQTGGLGGYTF.

This clone was recorded a few times. This chain uses TRBV4-2 with TRBJ1-1, with 9 bases aligning to TRBD1. The length of the CDR3 is 17 residues. Germline-derived CDR1 and CDR2 are LGHNA and YNFKEQ. The junction had 15 bases not matched to a gene; V was cut back by 5 bases and J by 5 bases. The CDR3 sequence: CASSLTTGGPEWTEAFF. CDR3 sequence (DNA): TGTGCCAGCAGCTTAACGACAGGGGGTCCAGAGTGGACTGAAGCTTTCTTT.

The genes are TRBV20-1 and TRBJ2-5; TRBD2 might be the D (6 bases). V lost 3 bases to trimming and J lost 1 base, with 9 bases between them. The V gene's germline CDR1 is DFQATT and CDR2 SNEGSKA (reference sequence). The CDR3 spans 13 residues. CDR3 nucleotides: TGCAGTGCTAGTAGGGACTTCCAAGAGACCCAGTACTTC. This gives the protein CSASRDFQETQYF.

This clone was counted once. The chain uses TRBV7-2 and TRBJ2-3; 9 nucleotides line up with TRBD2. The CDR3 is 17 residues long. Germline V gives CDR1 SGHTA, CDR2 FQGNSA. After removal of 1 base from V and 2 bases from J, the junction contained 7 bases not matched to a gene. CDR3 nucleotide sequence: TGTGCCAGCAGCTTAGTCTTCAGACTAGCGGACACAGATACGCAGTATTTT. Residues: CASSLVFRLADTDTQYF. The full variable domain, rest sourced from reference TRBV7-2 and TRBJ2-3, is GAGVSQSPSNKVTEKGKDVELRCDPISGHTALYWYRQSLGQGLEFLIYFQGNSAPDKSGLPSDRFSAERTGGSVSTLTIQRTQQEDSAVYLCASSLVFRLADTDTQYFGPGTRLTVL.

This chain joins TRBV27 and TRBJ1-5; D is perhaps TRBD1 (6 bases). The CDR3 contains 14 residues. The V gene's germline CDR1 is MNHEY and CDR2 SMNVEV (reference sequence). V lost 6 bases and J 3 bases, leaving 12 bases between the germline ends. CDR3 DNA: TGTGCCAGCAGCTCTCAGGGACACAATCAGCCCCAGCATTTT. It is translated as CASSSQGHNQPQHF.

This clone has only one observation. The gene calls are TRBV18 and TRBJ2-7; D gene uncertain. V lost 6 bases and J lost 3, with 9 bases in between. The CDR3 has 12 amino acids. Germline V gene lookup returns CDR1 KGHSH and CDR2 LQKENI. CDR3 amino acids: CASSSRDYEQYF. The CDR3 DNA sequence: TGTGCCAGCTCGTCCCGAGACTACGAGCAGTACTTC.

This chain joins TRBV5-1 and TRBJ2-3; 9 nucleotides agree with TRBD1. CDR1 and CDR2 (germline): SGHRS, YFSETQ. The CDR3 covers 17 residues. J lost 6 bases, V lost 5 bases, and 16 bases had no gene match. The CDR3 is CASSPNPRDRVWDTQYF. The DNA for the CDR3 is TGCGCCAGCAGTCCCAACCCCCGGGACAGGGTATGGGATACGCAGTATTTT.

The count of this clone is one. Other nucleotide sequences in the sample specify the same CDR3. The chain couples TRBV6-5 to TRBJ1-1; weak D call: TRBD1 (5 bases). Germline CDR1 and CDR2: MNHEY and SVGAGI. Trimming pared 4 bases from V and 6 bases from J, leaving 9 bases between. This CDR3 spans 12 amino acids. The CDR3 protein is CASSSRVSEAFF. The CDR3 nucleotides are TGTGCCAGCAGTTCCAGGGTTTCTGAAGCTTTCTTT.

The V and J genes are TRBV7-6 and TRBJ1-1, with TRBD1 matching 7 bases. V dropped 2 bases and J dropped 1; count of bases not matched to a gene: 4. The CDR3 consists of 15 residues. Germline CDR1 and CDR2: SGHVS and FNYEAQ. The CDR3 DNA follows: TGTGCCAGCAGCTTACAGGGGGTCGGGAACACTGAAGCTTTCTTT. Translated, it gives CASSLQGVGNTEAFF.

This rearrangement joins TRBV5-4 to TRBJ1-1, with TRBD1 as a possible D gene (5 bases). The germline gives CDR1 SGHNT, CDR2 YYREEE (reference sequence). Trimming removed 0 bases at V and 8 bases at J, with 14 bases between. There are 14 residues in the CDR3. The CDR3 loop reads CASSLEGARGEAFF. The CDR3 region has the DNA TGTGCCAGCAGCTTGGAGGGCGCGAGGGGAGAAGCTTTCTTT. The full variable domain, its missing parts supplied by reference TRBV5-4 and TRBJ1-1, is ETGVTQSPTHLIKTRGQQVTLRCSSQSGHNTVSWYQQALGQGPQFIFQYYREEENGRGNFPPRFSGLQFPNYSSELNVNALELDDSALYLCASSLEGARGEAFFGQGTRLTVV.

This clone has a handful of counts. The chain recombines TRBV9 with TRBJ2-7, with D possibly matching TRBD1 (6 bases). The CDR3 contains 17 residues. Germline CDR1 is SGDLS and CDR2 is YYNGEE. V dropped 0 bases and J dropped 3 bases, with 19 bases sitting between them. The CDR3 protein is CASSVGPGHPPGYEQYF. Written as DNA, the CDR3 is TGTGCCAGCAGCGTAGGACCGGGACACCCACCAGGCTACGAGCAGTACTTC.

The chain recombines TRBV3-1 (or the pseudogene TRBV3-2) with TRBJ1-2, with 7 positions matching TRBD1. CDR3 length: 15 residues. Trimming removed 2 bases from V and 2 bases from J; junction bases left unmatched: 5. Germline CDR1 is LGHDT and CDR2 is YNNKEL (reference sequence). CDR3 in amino acids: CASSQRGQENYGYTF. The CDR3, as DNA: TGTGCCAGCAGCCAACGAGGACAGGAGAACTATGGCTACACCTTC.

For this clone: The sample holds other DNA sequences that translate to the same CDR3. This chain joins TRBV30 and TRBJ1-5, with unresolved D. CDR1 is GTSNPN and CDR2 is SVGIG in the germline V gene (reference sequence). The CDR3 loop spans 13 amino acids. Trimming removed 0 bases at V and 1 base at J, with 4 bases between. CDR3 in DNA: TGTGCCTGGAGTGTGAGCAGCAATCAGCCCCAGCATTTT. It codes for CAWSVSSNQPQHF.

This clone was recorded a few times. The chain carries TRBV10-1 and TRBJ2-7, with TRBD1 matching 9 bases. The CDR3 runs 12 residues. CDR1 WNHNN and CDR2 SYGVQD come from the germline V gene (reference sequence). V lost 4 bases to trimming and J lost 7 bases; unmatched junction nucleotides: 2. For the CDR3, the DNA is TGCGCCAGCAGTGGGGACAGGGTTGAGCAGTACTTC. This sequence encodes CASSGDRVEQYF.

This clone was seen only once. This CDR3 is also generated by other DNA sequences in the sample. This sequence joins TRBV12-3 or TRBV12-4 and TRBJ1-2, with D hard to call. The CDR3 sequence is 12 residues long. V lost 3 bases, J lost 4 bases, and 6 bases lay in between. CDR3 loop: CASSFGLYGYTF. Here the CDR3 DNA reads TGTGCCAGCAGTTTTGGACTCTATGGCTACACCTTC.

The chain's CDR3 is CASSPYPGQDPFNEQFF. CDR3 in DNA: TGCGCCAGCAGCCCATACCCGGGACAGGATCCCTTCAATGAGCAGTTCTTC. This chain uses TRBV4-3 with TRBJ2-1; 8 bases map to TRBD1. Germline CDR1 LGHNA, CDR2 YSLEER. The junction had 14 bases not matched to a gene; V was cut back by 4 bases and J by 6 bases. The CDR3 loop spans 17 amino acids.

V and J are TRBV6-5 and TRBJ1-5, with 9 bases that match TRBD1. The CDR3 has 15 amino acids. Germline V CDR1 and CDR2: MNHEY, SVGAGI. The trim removed 6 bases at V and 4 bases at J, leaving 7 bases unmatched. CDR3 in amino acids: CASSGSGTGNQPQHF. CDR3 sequence (DNA): TGTGCCAGCAGCGGCTCCGGGACAGGGAATCAGCCCCAGCATTTT.

The J gene is TRBJ1-1, the V gene TRBV29-1; D unresolved. The V gene's germline CDR1 is SQVTM and CDR2 ANQGSEA. V gave up 4 bases and J gave up 1 base, with 10 bases separating them. This CDR3 comprises 13 residues. CDR3 region: CSVVGRKNTEAFF. CDR3 nucleotide sequence: TGCAGCGTTGTGGGCCGAAAGAACACTGAAGCTTTCTTT.

This clone was seen just once. This chain connects TRBV6-5 to TRBJ2-7; a possible D gene is TRBD2 (6 bases). Per the germline V gene, CDR1 is MNHEY and CDR2 is SVGAGI. The CDR3 contains 11 residues. V was shortened by 5 bases and J by 7 bases, with 9 bases between the two germline ends. The CDR3 spells CASSRDLEQYF. The CDR3 bases are TGTGCCAGCAGTCGGGACTTGGAGCAGTACTTC.

The gene calls are TRBV9 and TRBJ2-2; weak D call: TRBD1 (5 bases). The CDR3 totals 14 residues. The V gene lost 4 bases and the J gene lost 1 base, with 8 bases spanning the gap. The germline V gene has CDR1 SGDLS and CDR2 YYNGEE. CDR3 sequence (DNA): TGTGCCAGCAGCCATGGACAGAACACCGGGGAGCTGTTTTTT. Translating gives CASSHGQNTGELFF.

The CDR3 loop reads CASDSYRYQSEAFF. In nucleotides, the CDR3 is TGTGCCAGCGACTCTTATCGGTATCAGTCTGAAGCTTTCTTT. The J gene is TRBJ1-1, the V gene TRBV7-9; no firm D call. The CDR3 has 14 residues. The V gene's germline CDR1 is SEHNR and CDR2 FQNEAQ (reference sequence). V lost 8 bases and J 6 bases, leaving 19 bases between the germline ends.

V and J are TRBV29-1 and TRBJ2-1; 7 bases fit TRBD1. Germline CDR1 is SQVTM and CDR2 is ANQGSEA. The ends lost 4 bases at V and 1 base at J; junction bases unmatched: 7. The CDR3 sequence is 15 residues long. The CDR3 reads CSVALGQKSYNEQFF. The CDR3 region has the DNA TGCAGCGTTGCCCTGGGACAGAAATCCTACAATGAGCAGTTCTTC.

This clone was seen just once. The chain couples TRBV5-1 to TRBJ2-7; D is perhaps TRBD1 (6 bases). There are 15 residues in the CDR3. CDR1 is SGHRS, CDR2 YFSETQ, per germline. V gave up 0 bases and J gave up 0 bases, with 10 bases separating them. CDR3 DNA sequence: TGCGCCAGCAGCTTGGGAGGGACACGCTCCTACGAGCAGTACTTC. Protein: CASSLGGTRSYEQYF.

The V gene is TRBV3-1 (or the pseudogene TRBV3-2), the J gene TRBJ2-7; possible D gene TRBD2, 6 bases. V lost 1 base, J lost 1 base, and 8 bases lay in between. The CDR3 sequence is 14 residues long. The germline CDR1 and CDR2 sequences are LGHDT and YNNKEL (reference sequence). The DNA for the CDR3 is TGTGCCAGCAGCCAAGTGACTAGTTCCTACGAGCAGTACTTC. Translation: CASSQVTSSYEQYF.

The V gene is TRBV7-2, the J gene TRBJ2-1; perhaps TRBD2 as D (6 bases). The CDR3 has 17 amino acids. From germline, CDR1 is SGHTA and CDR2 FQGNSA. V lost 6 bases and J lost 0, with 18 bases in between. In nucleotides, the CDR3 is TGTGCCAGCAGGTCTCGCGGGGCCGGGAGCTCCTACAATGAGCAGTTCTTC. This codes for CASRSRGAGSSYNEQFF.

The genes are TRBV13 and TRBJ1-3, with D tentatively TRBD1 (6 bases). The germline V gene has CDR1 PRHDT and CDR2 FYEKMQ (reference sequence). The CDR3 runs 16 residues. V lost 0 bases and J lost 4, with 13 bases in between. The CDR3 DNA follows: TGTGCCAGCAGCTTAGGCCCAGGGGCAAGAGGAAACACCATATATTTT. Its protein product is CASSLGPGARGNTIYF.